This T cell receptor (beta chain) was sequenced in a study of blood T cell repertoires in COVID-19. Study overall: The origin of the acute and convalescent COVID-19 samples was the United States, Italy and Spain. Sources were T cells, B-cell-depleted T cells, or PBMCs; the material itself was cDNA or gDNA.

Original processing methods: Using reference gene primer amplification, nucleated cell counts were estimated. Profiling relied on immunoSEQ multiplex PCR, and the TCRdb table lists in-frame clones only, not all of them. Clone size and V and J calls were adopted from that table, with D and trimming inferred from the DNA. The sample has 120,000 or so clones, approximately 71% seen once. The CDR3 sequence is 14 residues long. Trimming cost V 6 bases and J 2 bases; bases outside gene matches: 7. Looked up from germline, CDR1 is SNHLY and CDR2 is FYNNEI. The chain couples TRBV2 to TRBJ2-7; 7 nucleotides align to TRBD1. Sequencing was carried out using peripheral blood. The TCR sequence derives from a woman in her 70s with acute or convalescent COVID-19. CDR3: CASRKDRNTYEQYF. The CDR3 DNA reads TGTGCCAGCAGGAAGGACAGGAACACCTACGAGCAGTACTTC.